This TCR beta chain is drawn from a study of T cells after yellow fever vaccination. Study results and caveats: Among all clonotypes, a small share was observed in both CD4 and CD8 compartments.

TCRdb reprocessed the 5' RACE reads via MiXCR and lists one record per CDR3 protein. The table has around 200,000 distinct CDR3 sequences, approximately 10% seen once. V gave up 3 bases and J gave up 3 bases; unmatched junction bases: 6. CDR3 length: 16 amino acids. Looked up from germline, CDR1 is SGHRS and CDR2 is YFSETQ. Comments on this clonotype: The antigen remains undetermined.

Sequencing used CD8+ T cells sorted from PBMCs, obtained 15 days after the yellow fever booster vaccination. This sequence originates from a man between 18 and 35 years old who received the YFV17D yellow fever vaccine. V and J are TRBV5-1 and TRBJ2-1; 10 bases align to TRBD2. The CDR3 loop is CASSSSGGAVYNEQFF. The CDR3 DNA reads TGCGCCAGCAGCTCTAGCGGGGGAGCGGTCTACAATGAGCAGTTCTTC.